The sample holds one count of the clone carrying this TCR beta chain. CDR3 length: 14 residues. Germline assignment: CDR1 SEHNR and CDR2 FQNEAQ (reference sequence). V was pared by 4 bases and J by 2 bases, with 4 bases of the junction left unmatched. These data come from a study of blood T cell repertoires in COVID-19. Study context: Nucleic acid was either cDNA or gDNA, and it came from T cells, B-cell-depleted T cells, or PBMCs.

Here immunoSEQ multiplex PCR was the method, and the copy in TCRdb shows in-frame clones only, minus some. The sample shows 85,000 to 95,000 clones, 65% to 90% of them seen only once. Sequenced material: peripheral blood. This sequence joins TRBV7-9 and TRBJ1-1; TRBD1 matches at 7 bases. The source of this sequence is a woman older than 75 with acute or convalescent COVID-19. CDR3 in DNA: TGTGCCAGCAGCTCCGGGACAGCCAACACTGAAGCTTTCTTT. This translates into CASSSGTANTEAFF.